This TCR beta chain was sequenced in a study of blood T cell repertoires in COVID-19. This clone was seen a single time. Per the authors' pipeline: Amplification of reference gene primers provided the estimated nucleated cell counts. TCRdb's copy holds only in-frame clones and misses some; the assay was immunoSEQ multiplex PCR. V and J calls and clone size are copied from that table; D and trimming were computed from the DNA. Of 130,000 or so clones listed, around 89% were seen once; the top ten hold less than 2%. The CDR3 has 16 residues. CDR1 MDHEN and CDR2 SYDVKM come from the germline V gene. Trimming left V 5 bases short and J 0 bases short, with 11 bases between.

This TCR was recovered from a human donor in a cohort sampled during active COVID-19. The specimen sequenced was peripheral blood. The gene calls are TRBV28 and TRBJ2-6; weak D call: TRBD1 (7 bases). The CDR3 nucleotides are TGTGCCAGCAGTCACCAGGGGGGCTCTGGGGCCAACGTCCTGACTTTC. Its protein is CASSHQGGSGANVLTF.